This entry describes one T cell receptor (beta chain). Its antigen specificity is not known. No base qualities exist here, and no much larger clone lies one base off it. This specimen belongs to a study of cytomegalovirus exposure and HLA in healthy donors (dated by TCRdb to 2015 to 2018). Notes on the research overall: According to an earlier analysis of around 600 of the donors, some 180 million T cells yielded 117 million unique TCR beta sequences and about 300 Gb of sequence data. Both class I and class II loci were covered by HLA typing, at four-digit resolution. Of the approximately 400 genotyped donors, less than 85% were placed in the genetic ancestry cluster associated with self-reported Caucasian donors. The aim of the study was to test whether cataloging public T cell receptors could identify signatures of past pathogen exposure. On average, around 240,000 unique TCR beta nucleotide sequences were sequenced per donor among 398 genotyped donors of the cohort, with about 17% of those sequences being non-productive. A later analysis re-examined previously published TCR beta repertoires from just over 650 donors and added high-resolution HLA genotyping to investigate patterns of TCR occurrence. Typing coverage differed by locus: A, B, C, DRB1 and DQB1 were typed in roughly 629-630 donors, DQA1 in about 510, DPA1 in around 610, and DPB1 in just under 490. In the later analysis, no new phenotypic data were used to find candidate immune exposures; instead, reliance was placed on TCR beta sequences and their occurrence across donors. Using immunosequencing, the study profiled T cell repertoires from around 670 subjects and related those repertoires to cytomegalovirus serostatus. In a later genetic analysis, genome-wide SNP genotypes for about 65% of the 666 donors were used, and that subset was treated as a discovery cohort. Roughly five DR-DQ haplotypes were treated as single units for association and clustering because of strong linkage in the cohort. An earlier analysis of about 620 of the donors applied high-throughput TCR beta sequencing to assess whether each TCR beta V gene segment acted as functional or pseudogenic. An early release covering just under 650 HLA-typed donors comprised approximately 300 gigabases of sequencing data and around 80 million unique TCR sequences. All discovery cohort repertoires had been generated on a single sequencing platform. Donor age, sex, ethnicity and CMV serostatus were collected together with the repertoire data. Along with the approximately 620-subject first cohort, a separate validation cohort of about 110 different subjects was used. High-throughput TCR immunosequencing, statistical association of individual TCRs with disease status, and machine learning were combined to predict cytomegalovirus infection status. Overall study outcomes, separate from this receptor: The cohort was sequenced for TCR beta chains only, and without alpha or paired-chain data the features that could be detected were limited. Several of the top co-occurrence clusters appeared to be linked to parvovirus B19, influenza, CMV and Epstein-Barr virus, according to a later analysis. The 87-base-pair reads could not distinguish some IMGT-functional V segments, including TRBV6-2 and TRBV6-3, so those segments were excluded. When HLA alleles, especially DR and DQ, strongly co-occurred, TCR associations were difficult to assign to individual alleles. At a false discovery rate of 0.05, a later analysis linked 16,951 TCR beta sequences to specific HLA alleles. In both the original and validation cohorts, the classifier was reported to diagnose cytomegalovirus status with high specificity and sensitivity. A later analysis found that most CMV-associated TCR beta chains appeared HLA-restricted, with HLA associations seemingly driven largely by CMV exposure. CMV serostatus was the only immune exposure information available for the cohort. According to the authors, the approach could potentially be generalized to other disease states and immunological phenotypes. Sequencing depth was assumed to be roughly uniform across donors in the presence/absence analyses, though that assumption may not hold. Linkage disequilibrium might explain the correlated functional status among segregating V segments, but an unknown experimental factor could not be excluded. According to a later analysis, TCR association rates differed among HLA loci, with DRB1 alleles showing the most associated TCRs and HLA-C alleles showing the fewest. Because some donors lacked HLA typing at each locus, the association tests relied only on the typed subset. In vitro tests confirmed that a few of the cytomegalovirus-associated TCR beta chains recognize cytomegalovirus antigens. In a later analysis, HLA-associated TCR beta chains showed more clonal expansion and lower generation probabilities than non-associated chains that were equally common. While some public TCRs were present in many individuals, most TCR sequences turned up only very rarely across donors. A cluster of highly shared sequence variants was judged likely to represent a technical artifact of the sequencing pipeline. Compared with the approximately 670-donor mean, donors in an Asian-associated ancestry cluster had fewer N-insertions in productive TCRs, according to a later genetic analysis. A later genetic analysis associated a missense DCLRE1C variant with V-gene and J-gene trimming of TCR beta chains, and an independent cohort replicated the association. Roughly 15 rarely observed V segments, including chromosome 9 orphons, were excluded from the earlier analysis of approximately 600 of the donors because counts were too low. The study gave a list of about 150 TCR beta chains associated with cytomegalovirus. An earlier analysis of approximately 600 of the donors showed that most TCR beta V segments appeared in productive rearrangements either about 87% or about 30% of the time, which broadly matched IMGT annotations. A further reported finding was that TCR beta sequences accurately predicted the HLA-A and HLA-B alleles for most subjects in the first cohort.

The CDR1 and CDR2 encoded by the germline V gene are LGHNA and YNFKEQ. CDR3 length: 17 amino acids, cysteine to phenylalanine. Only CDR3 DNA is held: 51 bases, read in frame from base 1. The junction shows trimming of 5 bases on V and 5 bases on J, and the gene matches do not reach 8 bases of it. Library prep was done by the immunoSEQ multiplex PCR assay. For the multiplex PCR, a mixture combining 60 forward primers for TCR Vbeta segments and 13 reverse primers for TCR Jbeta segments was used. The CDR3 region of rearranged TCR beta genes was amplified from genomic DNA with a multiplex PCR assay. The amplified TCR beta libraries were sequenced on the Illumina HiSeq System as 87-base-pair reads. Per the authors' processing: In a later analysis, roughly 80 million unique TCR beta chains were counted across the 500 to 700 repertoires, and around 10 million of these chains were shared by at least two donors. Raw reads were error-corrected and collapsed into unique sequences with a nearest-neighbor algorithm that merged closely related sequences to remove PCR and sequencing errors. To assign V, D and J gene segments, CDR3 sequences were aligned to IMGT reference sequences. Each retained sequence needed at least a six-nucleotide match to both a V gene segment and a J gene segment. A rearrangement was called productive if the CDR3 had no stop codons and remained in frame with V and J, and every other rearrangement was called non-productive. Following IMGT convention, CDR3 was defined as the stretch from the second conserved V-encoded cysteine to the conserved J-encoded phenylalanine. The earlier analysis of about 500 of the donors excluded sequences that lacked an unambiguous match to a single V gene segment. An earlier analysis of a few hundred of the donors classified V segments as functional when productive rearrangements were above 56.7% and as segregating when the standard deviation between donors was above 5%. A statistical classification framework was built to diagnose cytomegalovirus status from the catalog of TCR beta chain sequences. In a later analysis, V and J genes were assigned by comparing TCR nucleotide sequences against IMGT/GENE-DB human TR gene sequences. Using the TCRdist pipeline, a later analysis assigned CDR3 sequences along with most-parsimonious VDJ recombination scenarios. In a later analysis, each TCR beta chain was defined by its CDR3 amino acid sequence together with its V-gene family, and reads without a unique V-gene family were excluded. A later analysis removed over 500 highly shared, low-generation-probability nucleotide sequences to deal with suspected cross-contamination and a sequencing artifact. In a later analysis, a clonal expansion index for each public chain was calculated from normalized within-repertoire ranks of inferred template counts. A later analysis computed generation probabilities with a VDJ recombination model fitted to out-of-frame rearrangements, and checked the results against IGoR. Hypergeometric tests were used in a later analysis to score TCR-TCR, TCR-HLA and TCR-CMV co-occurrence, with a repertoire-size bias correction applied to the TCR pairs. A later analysis estimated false discovery rates by permuting HLA or CMV assignments 20 times. In a later analysis, co-occurring TCRs were grouped using DBSCAN, and TCRdist sequence similarity was added for clustering within HLA-allele-positive subsets. Repertoires with fewer than 30,000 or more than 120,000 public chains, plus five repertoires with anomalous nucleotide sharing, were excluded from co-occurrence clustering. This immuneACCESS table, as held by TCRdb, lists in-frame sequences with V and J called but not all clones. Of the missing ones, under half trace to an unresolved V gene in checked studies; the others have no known cause. V, J and clone size were drawn from that table, and D and trimming were deduced from the DNA. This sample is represented by 150,000 to 170,000 clones; around 79% of them were singletons. The leading ten clones occupy less than 10% of the sample.

In total, approximately 610 healthy bone marrow donors made up the cohort. At the time of sampling, all cohort members were nominally healthy, though unrecorded immune exposures were likely present. The donor was CMV seropositive and belonged to the group of 250 to 300 seropositive cohort members. A peripheral blood sample was collected from each donor, and TCR beta sequencing was performed on peripheral blood mononuclear cells. Genomic DNA was extracted from the blood cell samples with the Qiagen DNeasy Blood Extraction Kit. The chain was built from TRBV4-2 and TRBJ2-3; 15 junctional bases match TRBD2. Sequenced input: PBMCs. This clonotype originated in a man younger than 45 in good health and CMV-seropositive. The bases are TGTGCCAGCAGCACTGGGACTAGCGGGAGGTCTCTAGATACGCAGTATTTT. This yields the protein CASSTGTSGRSLDTQYF.